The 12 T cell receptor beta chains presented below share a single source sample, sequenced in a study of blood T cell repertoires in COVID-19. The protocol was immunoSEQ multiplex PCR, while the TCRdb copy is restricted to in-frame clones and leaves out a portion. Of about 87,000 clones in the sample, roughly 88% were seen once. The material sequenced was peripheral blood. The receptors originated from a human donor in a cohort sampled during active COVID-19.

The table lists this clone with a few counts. As DNA, the CDR3 is TGCGCCAGCAGCCCCGGACAGGGGACCTACAATGAGCAGTTCTTC. It encodes CASSPGQGTYNEQFF. This chain links TRBV5-1 with TRBJ2-1; 9 nucleotides match TRBD1. There are 15 residues in the CDR3. Germline CDR1 is SGHRS and CDR2 is YFSETQ. Trimming took 4 bases from V and 2 from J; bases not matched to a gene: 4.

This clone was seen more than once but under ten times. DNA for the CDR3: TGCGCCAGCAGCTTGGAAGGGCTCGGCAGGGACACCATATATTTT. It specifies CASSLEGLGRDTIYF. The chain joins TRBV5-1 to TRBJ1-3; weak D call: TRBD1 (5 bases). V was clipped by 0 bases and J by 8 bases, with 15 bases between them. Germline CDR1 and CDR2: SGHRS and YFSETQ. The CDR3 runs to 15 residues.

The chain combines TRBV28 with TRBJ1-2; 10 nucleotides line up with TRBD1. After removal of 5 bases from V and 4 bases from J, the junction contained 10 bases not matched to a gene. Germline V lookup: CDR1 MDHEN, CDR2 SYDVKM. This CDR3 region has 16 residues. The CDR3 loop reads CASSRRPGQGFYGYTF. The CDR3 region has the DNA TGTGCCAGCAGTCGCCGACCGGGACAGGGGTTCTATGGCTACACCTTC.

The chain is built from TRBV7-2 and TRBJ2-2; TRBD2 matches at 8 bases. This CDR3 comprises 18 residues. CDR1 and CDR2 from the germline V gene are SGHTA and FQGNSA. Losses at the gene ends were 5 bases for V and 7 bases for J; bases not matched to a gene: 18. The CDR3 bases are TGTGCCAGCAGCCTCTTTACCGAGATAGCGGGATTAGGCGGGGAGCTGTTTTTT. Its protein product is CASSLFTEIAGLGGELFF.

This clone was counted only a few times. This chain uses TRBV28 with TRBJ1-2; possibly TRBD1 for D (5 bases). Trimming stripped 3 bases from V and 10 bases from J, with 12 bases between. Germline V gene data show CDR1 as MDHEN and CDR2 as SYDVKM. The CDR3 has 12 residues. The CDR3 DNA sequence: TGTGCCAGCAGTTTGGGGGGACGGCCCTACACCTTC. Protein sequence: CASSLGGRPYTF.

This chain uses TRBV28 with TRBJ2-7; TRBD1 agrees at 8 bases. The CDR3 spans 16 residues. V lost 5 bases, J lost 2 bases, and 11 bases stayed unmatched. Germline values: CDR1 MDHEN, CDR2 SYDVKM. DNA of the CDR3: TGTGCCAGCAGTCCTAGGACAGGGACGGGCCCCTACGAGCAGTACTTC. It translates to CASSPRTGTGPYEQYF. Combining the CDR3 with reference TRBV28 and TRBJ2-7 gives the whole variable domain DVKVTQSSRYLVKRTGEKVFLECVQDMDHENMFWYRQDPGLGLRLIYFSYDVKMKEKGDIPEGYSVSREKKERFSLILESASTNQTSMYLCASSPRTGTGPYEQYFGPGTRLTVT.

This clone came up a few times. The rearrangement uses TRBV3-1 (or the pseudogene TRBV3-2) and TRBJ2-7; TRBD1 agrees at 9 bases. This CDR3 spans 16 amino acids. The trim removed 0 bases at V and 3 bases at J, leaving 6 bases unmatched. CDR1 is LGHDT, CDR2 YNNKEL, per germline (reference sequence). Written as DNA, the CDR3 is TGTGCCAGCAGCCAAGATCAAGGACAGGGGATCTACGAGCAGTACTTC. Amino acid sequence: CASSQDQGQGIYEQYF.

The CDR3 reads CASSLAGQGTEAFF. The DNA of the CDR3 is TGTGCCAGCAGCTTAGCGGGGCAGGGCACTGAAGCTTTCTTT. The chain joins TRBV7-9 to TRBJ1-1, with TRBD1 as a possible D gene (5 bases). Germline assignment: CDR1 SEHNR and CDR2 FQNEAQ (reference sequence). Between the trimmed V and J ends, which lost 0 bases and 4 bases, there was a span of 9 bases. This CDR3 is built from 14 residues.

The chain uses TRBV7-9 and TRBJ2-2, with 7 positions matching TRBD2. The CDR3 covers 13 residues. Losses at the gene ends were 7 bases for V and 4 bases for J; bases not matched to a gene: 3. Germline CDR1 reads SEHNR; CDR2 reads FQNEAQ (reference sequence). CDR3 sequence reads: CASTVAGTGELFF. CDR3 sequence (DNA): TGTGCCAGCACCGTAGCGGGCACCGGGGAGCTGTTTTTT.

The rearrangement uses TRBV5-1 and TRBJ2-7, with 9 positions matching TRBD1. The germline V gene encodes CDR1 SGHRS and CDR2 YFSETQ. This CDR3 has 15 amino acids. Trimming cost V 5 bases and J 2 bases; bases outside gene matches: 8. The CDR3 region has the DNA TGCGCCAGCAGATTCCTTGGGGACAGGGCCTACGAGCAGTACTTC. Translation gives CASRFLGDRAYEQYF.

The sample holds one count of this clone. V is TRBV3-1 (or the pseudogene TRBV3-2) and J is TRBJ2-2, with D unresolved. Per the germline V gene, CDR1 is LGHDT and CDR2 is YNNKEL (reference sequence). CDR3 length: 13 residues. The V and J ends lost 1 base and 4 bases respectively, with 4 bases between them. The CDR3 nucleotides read TGTGCCAGCAGCCAAGGCGGCACCGGGGAGCTGTTTTTT. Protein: CASSQGGTGELFF.

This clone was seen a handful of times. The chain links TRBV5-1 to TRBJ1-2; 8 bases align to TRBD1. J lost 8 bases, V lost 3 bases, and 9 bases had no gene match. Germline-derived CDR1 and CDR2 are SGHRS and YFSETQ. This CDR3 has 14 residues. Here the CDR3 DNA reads TGCGCCAGCAGCTCAACTCCAGGGGGCGCGGGCTACACCTTC. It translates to CASSSTPGGAGYTF.